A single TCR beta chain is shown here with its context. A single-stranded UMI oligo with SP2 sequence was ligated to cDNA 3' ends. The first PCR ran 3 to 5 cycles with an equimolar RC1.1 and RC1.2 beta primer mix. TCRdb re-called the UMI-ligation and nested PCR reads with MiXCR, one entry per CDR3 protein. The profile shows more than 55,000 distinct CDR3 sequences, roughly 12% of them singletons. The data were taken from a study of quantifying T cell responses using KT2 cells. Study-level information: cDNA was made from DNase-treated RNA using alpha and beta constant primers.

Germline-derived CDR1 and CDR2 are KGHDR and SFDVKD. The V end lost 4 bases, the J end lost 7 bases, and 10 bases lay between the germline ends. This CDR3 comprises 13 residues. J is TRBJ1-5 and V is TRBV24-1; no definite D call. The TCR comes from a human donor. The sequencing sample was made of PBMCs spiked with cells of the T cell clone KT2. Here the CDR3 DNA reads TGTGCCACCAGTGACTCCGGAGAACAGCCCCAGCATTTT. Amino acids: CATSDSGEQPQHF.